Following are 15 T cell receptor beta chains from one sample sequenced in a study of blood T cell repertoires in COVID-19. The method was immunoSEQ multiplex PCR; TCRdb's version includes in-frame clones alone and lacks a portion of them. The sample shows 120,000 or so clones, 81% of them seen only once. Sequences were obtained from peripheral blood. These receptors were collected from a man aged 30 to 39 with COVID-19, enrolled during active disease.

The rearrangement links TRBV4-1 to TRBJ2-2; 7 nucleotides align to TRBD2. CDR1 is MGHRA and CDR2 is YSYEKL in the germline V gene. V shed 4 bases, J shed 7 bases, and the junction held 9 bases outside the gene matches. The CDR3 has 15 residues. DNA for the CDR3: TGCGCCAGCAGCCTTCTCGCGGGAGCGGGCGGGGAGCTGTTTTTT. Translated: CASSLLAGAGGELFF.

V gene TRBV6-1 combines with J gene TRBJ2-5; no clear D. V lost 3 bases, J lost 5 bases, and 13 bases lay in between. This CDR3 is 14 amino acids long. The V gene's germline CDR1 is MNHNS and CDR2 SASEGT. The CDR3 region is CASSEDLTGETQYF. CDR3 DNA sequence: TGTGCCAGCAGTGAGGATTTGACTGGGGAGACCCAGTACTTC.

The CDR3 nucleotides are TGTGCCAGCAGCCTTGCGGGCTCTGGAAACACCATATATTTT. The encoded protein is CASSLAGSGNTIYF. The J gene is TRBJ1-3, the V gene TRBV3-1 (or the pseudogene TRBV3-2); D is ambiguous. The CDR3 covers 14 residues. Trimming stripped 4 bases from V and 0 bases from J, with 7 bases between. Looked up from germline, CDR1 is LGHDT and CDR2 is YNNKEL (reference sequence).

The gene calls are TRBV7-9 and TRBJ2-1, with 12 bases aligning to TRBD2. The CDR3 sequence is 17 residues long. V dropped 1 base and J dropped 6; count of bases not matched to a gene: 7. Germline assignment: CDR1 SEHNR and CDR2 FQNEAQ (reference sequence). CDR3 in amino acids: CASSLGRLAGGGNEQFF. The DNA for the CDR3 is TGTGCCAGCAGCTTAGGACGTCTAGCGGGAGGGGGCAATGAGCAGTTCTTC.

The V and J genes are TRBV30 and TRBJ1-3, with D maybe TRBD1 (6 bases). Germline CDR1 GTSNPN, CDR2 SVGIG (reference sequence). The CDR3 is made up of 14 amino acids. With 5 bases removed from V and 0 bases from J, the gap between germline ends came to 11 bases. The CDR3 loop is CAWGRQASGNTIYF. The CDR3, as DNA: TGTGCCTGGGGGAGACAGGCCTCTGGAAACACCATATATTTT.

V and J are TRBV7-8 and TRBJ2-7; D is uncertain. The CDR3 has 14 amino acids. Per the germline V gene, CDR1 is SGHVS and CDR2 is FQNEAQ. V was shortened by 3 bases and J by 3 bases, with 12 bases between the two germline ends. The CDR3 loop is CASSLTGSVYEQYF. For the CDR3, the DNA is TGTGCCAGCAGCTTGACGGGTTCGGTCTACGAGCAGTACTTC.

The rearrangement links TRBV5-1 to TRBJ1-2; a possible D gene is TRBD1 (5 bases). The germline gives CDR1 SGHRS, CDR2 YFSETQ. This CDR3 spans 14 amino acids. V lost 2 bases to trimming and J lost 2 bases, with 10 bases between them. The CDR3 sequence is CASSLTGGNYGYTF. The CDR3, as DNA: TGCGCCAGCAGCTTAACCGGGGGGAACTATGGCTACACCTTC. Full variable domain (missing parts from reference TRBV5-1 and TRBJ1-2): KAGVTQTPRYLIKTRGQQVTLSCSPISGHRSVSWYQQTPGQGLQFLFEYFSETQRNKGNFPGRFSGRQFSNSRSEMNVSTLELGDSALYLCASSLTGGNYGYTFGSGTRLTVV.

The chain employs TRBV19 and TRBJ2-2; 8 positions agree with TRBD1. Germline V gives CDR1 LNHDA, CDR2 SQIVND (reference sequence). The CDR3 covers 14 residues. V lost 4 bases to trimming and J lost 4 bases; unmatched junction nucleotides: 2. The CDR3 here is CASSRQGITGELFF. CDR3 bases: TGTGCCAGTAGTAGACAGGGGATCACCGGGGAGCTGTTTTTT.

The chain joins TRBV5-1 to TRBJ1-1; perhaps TRBD1 as D (6 bases). The CDR3 is 14 amino acids. Between the trimmed V and J ends, which lost 2 bases and 0 bases, there was a span of 8 bases. Per germline, CDR1 SGHRS and CDR2 YFSETQ. The CDR3 loop reads CASSFKGVNTEAFF. The CDR3 coding sequence is TGCGCCAGCAGCTTTAAGGGGGTGAACACTGAAGCTTTCTTT. The full variable domain, its missing parts supplied by reference TRBV5-1 and TRBJ1-1, is KAGVTQTPRYLIKTRGQQVTLSCSPISGHRSVSWYQQTPGQGLQFLFEYFSETQRNKGNFPGRFSGRQFSNSRSEMNVSTLELGDSALYLCASSFKGVNTEAFFGQGTRLTVV.

The rearrangement uses TRBV19 and TRBJ1-2; D gene uncertain. From germline, CDR1 is LNHDA and CDR2 SQIVND (reference sequence). CDR3 length equals 12 residues. V was shortened by 3 bases and J by 8 bases, with 10 bases between the two germline ends. This CDR3 reads CASSIPGRGYTF. The CDR3 DNA sequence: TGTGCCAGTAGTATCCCAGGTCGAGGCTACACCTTC.

The CDR3 sequence: CASSSVGQRDNSPLHF. The DNA for the CDR3 is TGTGCCAGCAGCTCAGTCGGACAGAGAGATAATTCACCCCTCCACTTT. The chain links TRBV11-3 to TRBJ1-6, with D possibly matching TRBD1 (6 bases). Germline assignment: CDR1 SGHNT and CDR2 YENEEA. The V end lost 4 bases, the J end lost 5 bases, and 15 bases lay between the germline ends. The CDR3 runs to 16 residues.

V usage is TRBV29-1 and J usage is TRBJ1-1; D is possibly TRBD1 (6 bases). This CDR3 has 12 residues. Trimming removed 4 bases at V and 5 bases at J, with 11 bases between. Per the germline V gene, CDR1 is SQVTM and CDR2 is ANQGSEA. The CDR3 loop reads CSVAVRGTEAFF. The CDR3 bases are TGCAGCGTTGCGGTCAGGGGAACTGAAGCTTTCTTT. Full variable domain (remainder filled in from reference TRBV29-1 and TRBJ1-1): SAVISQKPSRDICQRGTSLTIQCQVDSQVTMMFWYRQQPGQSLTLIATANQGSEATYESGFVIDKFPISRPNLTFSTLTVSNMSPEDSSIYLCSVAVRGTEAFFGQGTRLTVV.

V and J are TRBV24-1 and TRBJ1-5, with D perhaps matching TRBD1 (6 bases). V gave up 3 bases and J gave up 5 bases, with 10 bases separating them. Per the germline V gene, CDR1 is KGHDR and CDR2 is SFDVKD. The CDR3 length is 14 residues. The CDR3 reads CATSDPRGDQPQHF. The CDR3 DNA reads as TGTGCCACCAGTGATCCCAGGGGAGATCAGCCCCAGCATTTT.

The chain is built from TRBV4-1 and TRBJ1-2; 9 nucleotides match TRBD1. After removal of 4 bases from V and 6 bases from J, the junction contained 9 bases not matched to a gene. The CDR3 is made up of 15 amino acids. CDR1 MGHRA and CDR2 YSYEKL come from the germline V gene. The CDR3 nucleotides read TGCGCCAGCAGCCTTTCACAGGGGGCGCAGGATGGCTACACCTTC. The encoded protein is CASSLSQGAQDGYTF.

The chain links TRBV4-1 to TRBJ2-7, with 11 bases fitting TRBD2. The CDR3 covers 15 residues. Germline V gene data show CDR1 as MGHRA and CDR2 as YSYEKL. V gave up 2 bases and J gave up 5 bases; unmatched junction bases: 5. This CDR3 reads CASSQIPGLADEQYF. The CDR3 coding sequence is TGCGCCAGCAGCCAAATCCCGGGACTAGCGGACGAGCAGTACTTC.